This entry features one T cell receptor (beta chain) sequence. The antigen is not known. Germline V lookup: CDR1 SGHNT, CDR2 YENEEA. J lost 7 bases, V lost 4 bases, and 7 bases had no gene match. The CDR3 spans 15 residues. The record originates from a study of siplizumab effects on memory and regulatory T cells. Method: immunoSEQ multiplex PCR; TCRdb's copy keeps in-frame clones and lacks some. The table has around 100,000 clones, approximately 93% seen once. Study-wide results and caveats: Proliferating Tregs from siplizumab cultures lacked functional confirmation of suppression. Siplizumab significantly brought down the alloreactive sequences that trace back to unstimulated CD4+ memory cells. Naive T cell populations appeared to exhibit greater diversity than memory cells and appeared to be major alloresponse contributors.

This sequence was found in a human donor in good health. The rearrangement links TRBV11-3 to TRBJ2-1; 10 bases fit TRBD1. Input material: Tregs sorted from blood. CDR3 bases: TGTGCCAGCAGCTCCGGGACAGGGGCGTGGAATGAGCAGTTCTTC. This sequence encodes CASSSGTGAWNEQFF.